This passage covers 22 T cell receptor beta chains from one sample sequenced in a study of blood T cells in healthy people across ages. The use of a sample-barcoded 5' primer and a J-beta primer mix characterized a second PCR of about 7 to 12 cycles. One entry per CDR3 protein results from TCRdb running MiXCR on the 5' RACE reads. The sample carries over 1,500,000 distinct CDR3 sequences, about two fifths recorded once. The sample consisted of blood. The receptors shown here come from a human donor in good health.

In DNA form, the CDR3 reads TGCAGTGCTACCTCTTGGGTGTACAATGAGCAGTTCTTC. Translation gives CSATSWVYNEQFF. V usage is TRBV20-1 and J usage is TRBJ2-1; D is uncertain. The CDR3 has 13 amino acids. Between the trimmed V and J ends, which lost 4 bases and 4 bases, there was a span of 11 bases. The V gene's germline CDR1 is DFQATT and CDR2 SNEGSKA (reference sequence).

A few counts support this clonotype. The gene calls are TRBV7-9 and TRBJ2-1; no firm D call. In germline, CDR1 is SEHNR, CDR2 FQNEAQ (reference sequence). Trimming removed 5 bases from V and 10 bases from J, with 9 bases in between. The CDR3 is made up of 11 amino acids. For the CDR3, the DNA is TGTGCCAGCAGCCGAATAGGCGAGCAGTTCTTC. This encodes CASSRIGEQFF.

V usage is TRBV6-1 and J usage is TRBJ1-2, with D maybe TRBD1 (5 bases). The germline V gene encodes CDR1 MNHNS and CDR2 SASEGT. The CDR3 extends over 15 amino acids. With 0 bases removed from V and 4 bases from J, the gap between germline ends came to 12 bases. The CDR3, as DNA: TGTGCCAGCAGTGAAGCAGGACGGGGGAGCTATGGCTACACCTTC. Its protein is CASSEAGRGSYGYTF.

The chain carries TRBV20-1 and TRBJ1-5; possibly TRBD1 for D (5 bases). CDR1 and CDR2 from the germline V gene are DFQATT and SNEGSKA (reference sequence). The V gene lost 3 bases and the J gene lost 13 bases, with 19 bases spanning the gap. The CDR3 runs to 13 residues. The CDR3 loop is CSARRRGDNLQHF. In DNA, the CDR3 is TGCAGTGCTAGGAGAAGGGGAGATAACTTACAGCATTTT.

This clonotype was detected ten times or more. V usage is TRBV7-2 and J usage is TRBJ2-3, with 9 bases that match TRBD2. The CDR3 contains 14 residues. CDR1 and CDR2 from the germline V gene are SGHTA and FQGNSA. V lost 5 bases and J lost 5; bases outside the gene matches: 5. The CDR3 is CASSLGLARDTQYF. CDR3 nucleotide sequence: TGTGCCAGCAGCCTCGGACTAGCGAGAGATACGCAGTATTTT.

This clonotype has just a few counts. The CDR3 coding sequence is TGTGCCAGCAGCGTAGAATCTAGGTCTGAGCAGTTCTTC. Protein product: CASSVESRSEQFF. This chain connects TRBV9 to TRBJ2-1; no reliable D call. CDR1 and CDR2 from the germline V gene are SGDLS and YYNGEE. Trimming pared 0 bases from V and 9 bases from J, leaving 10 bases between. The CDR3 is 13 residues long.

This rearrangement joins TRBV20-1 to TRBJ2-4; 10 bases match TRBD1. J gave up 13 bases and V 7 bases, and 13 bases lay outside the gene matches. The CDR3 totals 13 residues. CDR1 is DFQATT, CDR2 SNEGSKA, per germline (reference sequence). The CDR3 region has the DNA TGCAGTGAATCGGGACAGGGGCTCAATGAGCAGTACTTC. Translated: CSESGQGLNEQYF.

The chain employs TRBV7-9 and TRBJ1-2; 7 bases agree with TRBD1. J was trimmed by 8 bases and V by 1 base; bases with no gene match: 7. In germline, CDR1 is SEHNR, CDR2 FQNEAQ (reference sequence). The CDR3 loop spans 14 amino acids. Written as DNA, the CDR3 is TGTGCCAGCAGCTTAGGAGAAGGGGGCGGCGGCTACACCTTC. Translated: CASSLGEGGGGYTF.

The chain links TRBV5-1 to TRBJ2-4, with TRBD1 identical over 7 bases. Losses at the gene ends were 2 bases for V and 2 bases for J; bases not matched to a gene: 10. Germline lookup yields CDR1 SGHRS and CDR2 YFSETQ. The CDR3 has 17 residues. This CDR3 reads CASSLTGTDIPKNIQYF. DNA for the CDR3: TGCGCCAGCAGCTTAACCGGGACAGACATCCCCAAAAACATTCAGTACTTC.

This clonotype was seen only a few times. The CDR3 bases are TGCAGTGCTATAATGCCGTTAGGACAGGGGGCTACGCAGGAGCAGTACTTC. Its translation: CSAIMPLGQGATQEQYF. This sequence joins TRBV20-1 and TRBJ2-4; TRBD1 matches 11 bases. The CDR3 covers 17 residues. From germline, CDR1 is DFQATT and CDR2 SNEGSKA (reference sequence). V shed 4 bases and J 13 bases; nucleotides not matched to a gene: 21.

The J gene is TRBJ1-5, the V gene TRBV24-1, with D unresolved. V gave up 3 bases and J gave up 1 base, with 12 bases separating them. The CDR3 runs to 16 residues. Germline V gene data show CDR1 as KGHDR and CDR2 as SFDVKD. CDR3 amino acids: CATSDPDRGSNQPQHF. The CDR3 coding sequence is TGTGCCACCAGTGATCCTGATCGAGGGAGCAATCAGCCCCAGCATTTT.

Only a few counts were recorded for this clonotype. The rearrangement links TRBV5-1 to TRBJ2-7; TRBD2 might be the D (8 bases). The CDR3 length is 14 residues. V lost 4 bases to trimming and J lost 3 bases, with 14 bases between them. From germline, CDR1 is SGHRS and CDR2 YFSETQ. DNA of the CDR3: TGCGCCAGCAGCCCGGGGGGGACAGACTACGAGCAGTACTTC. Protein product: CASSPGGTDYEQYF.

The rearrangement links TRBV7-2 to TRBJ2-1; weak D call: TRBD1 (6 bases). The germline V gene has CDR1 SGHTA and CDR2 FQGNSA. Trimming cost V 5 bases and J 0 bases, with 17 bases left between them. This CDR3 contains 17 residues. This chain's CDR3 is CASSRLQGLSSYNEQFF. CDR3 DNA sequence: TGTGCCAGCAGCCGCCTACAGGGTTTGAGCTCCTACAATGAGCAGTTCTTC.

This chain uses TRBV20-1 with TRBJ1-1; D call uncertain. V lost 1 base, J lost 3 bases, and 12 bases lay in between. Germline V lookup: CDR1 DFQATT, CDR2 SNEGSKA (reference sequence). The CDR3 extends over 14 amino acids. In DNA, the CDR3 is TGCAGTGCTAGAGCTGGACTTGGTTACACTGAAGCTTTCTTT. Translated: CSARAGLGYTEAFF.

The chain recombines TRBV11-3 with TRBJ2-7; 12 bases are shared with TRBD2. V dropped 8 bases and J dropped 2; count of bases not matched to a gene: 16. The CDR3 consists of 18 residues. Germline CDR1 SGHNT, CDR2 YENEEA. CDR3 nucleotides: TGTGCCAGCGGATCCTCTAGCGGGGGGGCCGCTGGTCCCTACGAGCAGTACTTC. Translation gives CASGSSSGGAAGPYEQYF.

For the CDR3, the DNA is TGTGCCAGCAGTTACTCGAACCGAGGGCAATCCTACGAGCAGTACTTC. Its protein product is CASSYSNRGQSYEQYF. V is TRBV6-6 and J is TRBJ2-7; maybe TRBD2 (5 bases). From germline, CDR1 is MNHNY and CDR2 SVGAGI (reference sequence). The V gene lost 0 bases and the J gene lost 1 base, with 13 bases spanning the gap. The CDR3 covers 16 residues.

This clonotype came up a few times. The CDR3 region is CASSLVSGQGVNEQYF. The CDR3 nucleotides read TGTGCCAGCAGTTTGGTCTCCGGACAGGGGGTCAACGAGCAGTACTTC. This chain links TRBV12-3 or TRBV12-4 with TRBJ2-5, with 10 bases identical to TRBD1. The end of the DNA is better explained by TRBJ2-7, so the J call may be wrong. The CDR3 is 16 residues long.

The chain couples TRBV7-9 to TRBJ1-1; D may be TRBD1 (6 bases). V lost 7 bases and J 5 bases, leaving 11 bases between the germline ends. Per germline, CDR1 SEHNR and CDR2 FQNEAQ (reference sequence). This CDR3 is 12 amino acids long. CDR3 sequence reads: CASIRGGTEAFF. CDR3 coding DNA: TGTGCCAGCATCAGGGGTGGAACTGAAGCTTTCTTT.

This clonotype was seen ten or more times. V gene TRBV6-2 or TRBV6-3 combines with J gene TRBJ2-6, with D possibly matching TRBD1 (5 bases). V lost 2 bases to trimming and J lost 0 bases, with 8 bases between them. The CDR3 runs 16 residues. The germline CDR1 and CDR2 sequences are MNHEY and SVGEGT. The CDR3 DNA reads as TGTGCCAGCAGTTACGAAGGGGCCTCTGGGGCCAACGTCCTGACTTTC. Translated, it gives CASSYEGASGANVLTF.

This clonotype has a single count. At one of its ends the junction is not consistent with the germline gene, which may arise from a read error. This chain links TRBV7-8 with TRBJ2-7, with TRBD1 identical over 9 bases. Germline V CDR1 and CDR2: SGHVS, FQNEAQ. The CDR3 extends over 15 amino acids. Written as DNA, the CDR3 is TGCGCCAGCAGCTTCGATAGGGGGACAGGGTATGAGCAGTACTTC. Translation gives CASSFDRGTGYEQYF.

J is TRBJ2-2 and V is TRBV7-2, with D unclear. The V end was cut by 3 bases, the J end by 6 bases, with 11 bases between. The CDR3 runs to 14 residues. Germline V gene lookup returns CDR1 SGHTA and CDR2 FQGNSA. The CDR3 bases are TGTGCCAGCAGCTTTGGCGGACCACCCGGGGAGCTGTTTTTT. Translated: CASSFGGPPGELFF.

This clonotype was detected only a few times. CDR3 sequence: CASSSRGGGDLGNQPQHF. CDR3 in DNA: TGCGCCAGCAGCTCCCGGGGGGGCGGGGACTTGGGCAATCAGCCCCAGCATTTT. The rearrangement uses TRBV4-1 and TRBJ1-5; D perhaps matches TRBD1 (6 bases). CDR3 length equals 18 residues. Between the trimmed V and J ends, which lost 5 bases and 2 bases, there was a span of 22 bases. Germline-derived CDR1 and CDR2 are MGHRA and YSYEKL.